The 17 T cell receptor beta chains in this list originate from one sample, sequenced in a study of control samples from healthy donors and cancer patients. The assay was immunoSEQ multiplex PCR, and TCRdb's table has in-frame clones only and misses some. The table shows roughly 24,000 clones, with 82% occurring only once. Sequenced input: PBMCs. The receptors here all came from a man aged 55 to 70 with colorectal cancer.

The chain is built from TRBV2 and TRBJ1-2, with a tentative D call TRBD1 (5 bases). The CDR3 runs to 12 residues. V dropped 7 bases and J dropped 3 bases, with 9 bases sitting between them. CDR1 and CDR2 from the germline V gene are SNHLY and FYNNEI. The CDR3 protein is CASNQGYYGYTF. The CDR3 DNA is TGTGCCAGCAACCAGGGCTACTATGGCTACACCTTC.

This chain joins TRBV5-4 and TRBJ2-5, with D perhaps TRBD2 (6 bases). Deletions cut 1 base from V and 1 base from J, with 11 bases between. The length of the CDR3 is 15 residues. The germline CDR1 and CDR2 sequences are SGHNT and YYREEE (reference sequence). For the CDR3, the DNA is TGTGCCAGCAGCTTGATGCGGGACTTCCAAGAGACCCAGTACTTC. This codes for CASSLMRDFQETQYF.

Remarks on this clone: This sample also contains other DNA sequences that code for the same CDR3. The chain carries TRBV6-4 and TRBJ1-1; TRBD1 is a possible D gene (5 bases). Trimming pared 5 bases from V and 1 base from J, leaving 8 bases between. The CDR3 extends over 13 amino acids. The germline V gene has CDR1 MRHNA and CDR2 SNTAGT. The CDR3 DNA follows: TGTGCCAGCAGTCTCACAGGGAACACTGAAGCTTTCTTT. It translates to CASSLTGNTEAFF.

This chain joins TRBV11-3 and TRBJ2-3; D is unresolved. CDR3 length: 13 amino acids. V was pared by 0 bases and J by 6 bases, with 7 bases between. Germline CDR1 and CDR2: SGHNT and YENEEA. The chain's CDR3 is CASSLDQGDTQYF. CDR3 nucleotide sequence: TGTGCCAGCAGCTTAGATCAAGGGGATACGCAGTATTTT.

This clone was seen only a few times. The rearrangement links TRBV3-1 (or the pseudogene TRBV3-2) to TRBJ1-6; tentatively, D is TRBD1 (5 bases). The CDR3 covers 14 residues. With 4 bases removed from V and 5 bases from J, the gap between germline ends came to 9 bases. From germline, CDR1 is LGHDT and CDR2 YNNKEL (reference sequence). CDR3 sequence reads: CASSPQGNNSPLHF. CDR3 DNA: TGTGCCAGCAGCCCTCAGGGAAATAATTCACCCCTCCACTTT.

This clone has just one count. CDR3: CASSIPNGLFYGYTF. Written as DNA, the CDR3 is TGTGCCAGTAGTATTCCCAACGGCTTATTCTATGGCTACACCTTC. J is TRBJ1-2 and V is TRBV19; unclear D gene. This CDR3 is 15 amino acids long. Trimming took 3 bases from V and 4 from J, leaving 15 bases between them. CDR1 is LNHDA, CDR2 SQIVND, per germline (reference sequence). The whole variable domain, filled in from reference TRBV19 and TRBJ1-2, reads DGGITQSPKYLFRKEGQNVTLSCEQNLNHDAMYWYRQDPGQGLRLIYYSQIVNDFQKGDIAEGYSVSREKKESFPLTVTSAQKNPTAFYLCASSIPNGLFYGYTFGSGTRLTVV.

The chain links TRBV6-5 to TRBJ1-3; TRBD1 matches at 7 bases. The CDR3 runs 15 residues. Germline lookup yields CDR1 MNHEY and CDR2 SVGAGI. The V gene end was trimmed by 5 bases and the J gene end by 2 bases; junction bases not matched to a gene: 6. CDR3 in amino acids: CASSPDRQPGNTIYF. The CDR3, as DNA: TGTGCCAGCAGTCCGGACAGGCAACCTGGAAACACCATATATTTT.

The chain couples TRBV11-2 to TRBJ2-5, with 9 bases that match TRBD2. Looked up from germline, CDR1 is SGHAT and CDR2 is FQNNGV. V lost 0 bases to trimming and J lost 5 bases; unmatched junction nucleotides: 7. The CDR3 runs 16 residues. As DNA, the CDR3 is TGTGCCAGCAGCTTAGATGCGGGGGGGACGGCGGAGACCCAGTACTTC. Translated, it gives CASSLDAGGTAETQYF.

In DNA, the CDR3 is TGTGCCAGCTCAGGGGTGGGTAGCACTGAAGCTTTCTTT. The encoded protein is CASSGVGSTEAFF. The chain uses TRBV18 and TRBJ1-1; D unclear. V lost 5 bases to trimming and J lost 4 bases, with 11 bases between them. Per germline, CDR1 KGHSH and CDR2 LQKENI. The CDR3 consists of 13 residues. Looking up the rest from reference TRBV18 and TRBJ1-1 gives the full variable domain: NAGVMQNPRHLVRRRGQEARLRCSPMKGHSHVYWYRQLPEEGLKFMVYLQKENIIDESGMPKERFSAEFPKEGPSILRIQQVVRGDSAAYFCASSGVGSTEAFFGQGTRLTVV.

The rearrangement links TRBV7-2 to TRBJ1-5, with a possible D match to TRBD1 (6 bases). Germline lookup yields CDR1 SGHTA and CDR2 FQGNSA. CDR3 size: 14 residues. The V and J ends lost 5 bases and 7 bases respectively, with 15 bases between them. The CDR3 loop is CASSPDRYFQPQHF. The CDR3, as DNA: TGTGCCAGCAGCCCGGACAGATATTTCCAGCCCCAGCATTTT. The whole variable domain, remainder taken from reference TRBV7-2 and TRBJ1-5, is GAGVSQSPSNKVTEKGKDVELRCDPISGHTALYWYRQSLGQGLEFLIYFQGNSAPDKSGLPSDRFSAERTGGSVSTLTIQRTQQEDSAVYLCASSPDRYFQPQHFGDGTRLSIL.

The DNA for the CDR3 is TGTGCCACCAGTGATTCGATGGAGACCCAGTACTTC. It specifies CATSDSMETQYF. The V and J genes are TRBV24-1 and TRBJ2-5, with unresolved D. CDR1 KGHDR and CDR2 SFDVKD come from the germline V gene. V lost 2 bases and J 5 bases, leaving 5 bases between the germline ends. This CDR3 spans 12 amino acids.

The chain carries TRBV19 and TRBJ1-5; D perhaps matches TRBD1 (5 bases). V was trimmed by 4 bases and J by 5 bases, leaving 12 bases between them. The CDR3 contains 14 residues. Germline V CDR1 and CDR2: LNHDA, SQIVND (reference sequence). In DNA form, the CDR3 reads TGTGCCAGTAGTAAAACAGGTTTCGATCAGCCCCAGCATTTT. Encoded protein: CASSKTGFDQPQHF.

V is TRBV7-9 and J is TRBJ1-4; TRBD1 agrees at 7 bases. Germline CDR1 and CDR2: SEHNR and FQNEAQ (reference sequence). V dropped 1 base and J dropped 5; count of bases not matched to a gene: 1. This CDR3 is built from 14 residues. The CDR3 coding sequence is TGTGCCAGCAGCTTAGGGACAGGAAATGAAAAACTGTTTTTT. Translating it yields CASSLGTGNEKLFF.

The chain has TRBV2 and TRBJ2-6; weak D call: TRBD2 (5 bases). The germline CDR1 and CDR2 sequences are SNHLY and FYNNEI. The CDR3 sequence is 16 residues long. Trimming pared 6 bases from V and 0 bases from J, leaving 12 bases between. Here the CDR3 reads CASRRYGSSGANVLTF. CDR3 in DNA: TGTGCCAGCAGAAGATATGGGAGCTCTGGGGCCAACGTCCTGACTTTC. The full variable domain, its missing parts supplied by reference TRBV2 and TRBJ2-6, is EPEVTQTPSHQVTQMGQEVILRCVPISNHLYFYWYRQILGQKVEFLVSFYNNEISEKSEIFDDQFSVERPDGSNFTLKIRSTKLEDSAMYFCASRRYGSSGANVLTFGAGSRLTVL.

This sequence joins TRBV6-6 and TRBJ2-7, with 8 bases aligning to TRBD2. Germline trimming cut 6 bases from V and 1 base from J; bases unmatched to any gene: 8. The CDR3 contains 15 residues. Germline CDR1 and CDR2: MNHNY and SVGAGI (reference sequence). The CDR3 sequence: CASRGSGGASYEQYF. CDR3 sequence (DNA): TGTGCCAGCAGAGGGAGCGGGGGTGCTTCCTACGAGCAGTACTTC.

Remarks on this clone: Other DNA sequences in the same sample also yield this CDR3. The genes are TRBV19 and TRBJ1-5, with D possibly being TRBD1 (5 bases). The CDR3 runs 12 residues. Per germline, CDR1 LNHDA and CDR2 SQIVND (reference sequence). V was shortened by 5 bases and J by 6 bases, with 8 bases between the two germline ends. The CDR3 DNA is TGTGCCAGTAGTGGGGCGACTCAGCCCCAGCATTTT. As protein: CASSGATQPQHF.

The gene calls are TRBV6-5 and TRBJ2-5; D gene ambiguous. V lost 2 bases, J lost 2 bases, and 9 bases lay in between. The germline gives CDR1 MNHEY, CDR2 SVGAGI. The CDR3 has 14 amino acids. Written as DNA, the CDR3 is TGTGCCAGCAGTTACGAGATGGGACAAGAGACCCAGTACTTC. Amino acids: CASSYEMGQETQYF.